This TCR beta chain was sequenced during a study of OX40 agonist ivuxolimab in advanced cancers. From germline, CDR1 is SGHAT and CDR2 FQNNGV. CDR3 length equals 14 residues. Trimming shortened V by 1 base and J by 2 bases, and 7 bases separated the two germline ends. Sequencing used immunoSEQ multiplex PCR; TCRdb keeps in-frame clones, though not all of them. This sample yields tens of thousands of clones, of which 89% are seen a single time; less than 0.2% belongs to the top ten. The chain combines TRBV11-2 with TRBJ2-3, with D tentatively TRBD1 (6 bases). The sequenced sample was CD4+ or CD8+ T cells sorted from blood, obtained in a trial of the OX40 agonist ivuxolimab. This sequence originates from an adult with an advanced solid tumor such as melanoma, head and neck, liver or kidney cancer. CDR3 amino acids: CASSLAGATDTQYF. CDR3 bases: TGTGCCAGCAGCTTAGCAGGGGCCACAGATACGCAGTATTTT.